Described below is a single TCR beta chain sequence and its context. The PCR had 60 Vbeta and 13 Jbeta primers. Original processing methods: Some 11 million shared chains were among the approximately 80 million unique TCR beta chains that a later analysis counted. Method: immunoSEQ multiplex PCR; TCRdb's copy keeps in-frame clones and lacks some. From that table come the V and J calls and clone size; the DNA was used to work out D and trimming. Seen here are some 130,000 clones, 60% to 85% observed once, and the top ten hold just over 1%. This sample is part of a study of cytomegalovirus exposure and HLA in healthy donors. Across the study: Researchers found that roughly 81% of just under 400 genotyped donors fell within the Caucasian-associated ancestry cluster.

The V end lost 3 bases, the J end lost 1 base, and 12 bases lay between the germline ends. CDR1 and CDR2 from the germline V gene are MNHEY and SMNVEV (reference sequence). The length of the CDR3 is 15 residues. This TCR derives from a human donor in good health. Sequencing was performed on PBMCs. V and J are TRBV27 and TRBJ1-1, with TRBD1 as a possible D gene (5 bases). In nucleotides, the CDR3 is TGTGCCAGCAGTTTTCGCAGGGTATCGAACACTGAAGCTTTCTTT. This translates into CASSFRRVSNTEAFF.